The 6 T cell receptor beta chains presented below share a single source sample, sequenced in a study of siplizumab effects on memory and regulatory T cells. Assay used: immunoSEQ multiplex PCR; TCRdb lists only in-frame clones, some missing. The sample has some 100,000 clones; 94% are singletons. The sequenced material came from Tregs sorted from blood. The receptors shown here come from a human donor in good health.

The rearrangement links TRBV9 to TRBJ2-2, with TRBD1 matching 9 bases. The CDR3 totals 16 residues. V lost 0 bases and J lost 3; bases outside the gene matches: 3. From germline, CDR1 is SGDLS and CDR2 YYNGEE. Here the CDR3 reads CASSVAGQGYTGELFF. DNA of the CDR3: TGTGCCAGCAGCGTAGCGGGACAGGGTTACACCGGGGAGCTGTTTTTT.

V and J are TRBV5-1 and TRBJ2-3; D gene unclear. V was shortened by 4 bases and J by 5 bases, with 8 bases between the two germline ends. The CDR3 has 12 amino acids. Germline values: CDR1 SGHRS, CDR2 YFSETQ. CDR3 protein: CASSQIRDTQYF. CDR3 coding DNA: TGCGCCAGCAGCCAGATTCGAGATACGCAGTATTTT.

This chain connects TRBV19 to TRBJ1-2; D not resolved. Germline lookup yields CDR1 LNHDA and CDR2 SQIVND (reference sequence). Trimming left V 4 bases short and J 3 bases short, with 18 bases between. CDR3 size: 16 residues. The CDR3 reads CASSRMDRGGDYGYTF. CDR3 DNA sequence: TGTGCCAGTAGTAGAATGGACCGTGGCGGGGACTATGGCTACACCTTC.

This chain joins TRBV11-1 and TRBJ2-2; the D gene is possibly TRBD1 (6 bases). V was shortened by 5 bases and J by 1 base, with 20 bases between the two germline ends. Germline V gives CDR1 SGHAT, CDR2 FQDESV (reference sequence). This CDR3 is 18 amino acids long. The CDR3: CASSRVGTGHLNTGELFF. CDR3 DNA sequence: TGTGCCAGCAGCCGTGTCGGTACGGGACACCTGAACACCGGGGAGCTGTTTTTT. Looking up the rest from reference TRBV11-1 and TRBJ2-2 gives the full variable domain: EAEVAQSPRYKITEKSQAVAFWCDPISGHATLYWYRQILGQGPELLVQFQDESVVDDSQLPKDRFSAERLKGVDSTLKIQPAELGDSAMYLCASSRVGTGHLNTGELFFGEGSRLTVL.

J is TRBJ1-1 and V is TRBV5-6; D not resolved. The V and J ends lost 4 bases and 13 bases respectively, with 14 bases between them. Looked up from germline, CDR1 is SGHDT and CDR2 is YYEEEE. The CDR3 spans 11 residues. The CDR3 nucleotides read TGTGCCAGCAGCGGGTTAGACTCGGATTTCTTT. It is translated as CASSGLDSDFF.

The genes are TRBV27 and TRBJ2-7; weak D call: TRBD2 (6 bases). The CDR3 has 19 amino acids. Germline V gene data show CDR1 as MNHEY and CDR2 as SMNVEV (reference sequence). The germline V and J ends were trimmed by 5 bases and 1 base, with 27 bases remaining between them. CDR3 DNA sequence: TGTGCCAGCAGTCGTAAAACAAACTGGTTGGCTAGCGCATCCTACGAGCAGTACTTC. Amino acids: CASSRKTNWLASASYEQYF.